Presented here are 5 T cell receptor beta chains from one specimen sequenced in a study of immune characterization of retroperitoneal liposarcoma. TCRdb ran MiXCR on the PCR reads and lists one entry per CDR3 protein. The sample shows about 9,500 distinct CDR3 sequences, 28% of them seen only once. Sequenced sample: tumor tissue. Receptors originate from a male donor with retroperitoneal liposarcoma.

Many counts were recorded for this clonotype. The J gene is TRBJ2-7, the V gene TRBV6-1, with no clear D. Germline V gives CDR1 MNHNS, CDR2 SASEGT. The CDR3 consists of 11 residues. Deletions cut 9 bases from V and 0 bases from J, with 6 bases between. The CDR3 DNA is TGTGCCAGTGGAAGCTCCTACGAGCAGTACTTC. This encodes CASGSSYEQYF.

A remark on this clonotype: The DNA is omitted, as the CDR3 cannot be located on it reliably, and the CDR3 follows TCRdb's listing. The J gene is TRBJ2-7, the V gene TRBV7-5; the DNA was not used to check the table's D call, TRBD1. TRBV7-5 corresponds to a pseudogene. Termini included, the CDR3 measures 19 amino acids. The CDR3 sequence is CISVPEATQDRASSYEQYF.

The V and J genes are TRBV7-2 and TRBJ2-1; tentative D call: TRBD2 (6 bases). The CDR3 is 13 amino acids. Germline V gives CDR1 SGHTA, CDR2 FQGNSA. The germline V and J ends were trimmed by 6 bases and 13 bases, with 19 bases remaining between them. For the CDR3, the DNA is TGTGCCAGCAGGGGTGGAGGGAGAGAGACCCAGTTCTTC. Protein product: CASRGGGRETQFF. The whole variable domain, filled in from reference TRBV7-2 and TRBJ2-1, reads GAGVSQSPSNKVTEKGKDVELRCDPISGHTALYWYRQSLGQGLEFLIYFQGNSAPDKSGLPSDRFSAERTGGSVSTLTIQRTQQEDSAVYLCASRGGGRETQFFGPGTRLTVL.

This clonotype was counted only a few times. The chain links TRBV11-3 to TRBJ2-1; D possibly corresponds to TRBD1 (5 bases). The DNA end favors TRBJ2-7, so the J call may be wrong. Germline V gives CDR1 SGHNT, CDR2 YENEEA. The CDR3 totals 12 residues. The DNA of the CDR3 is TGTGCCAGCAGCTTAGGGGGCACTGAGCAGTACTTC. Protein: CASSLGGTEQYF.

The chain is built from TRBV27 and TRBJ2-7, with 13 nucleotides matching TRBD2. The CDR3 runs 15 residues. V lost 10 bases to trimming and J lost 7 bases; unmatched junction nucleotides: 13. The germline gives CDR1 MNHEY, CDR2 SMNVEV (reference sequence). CDR3 nucleotide sequence: TGTGCCACCGGACTTGGGACTAGCGGGGACAATGAGCAGTACTTC. Protein sequence: CATGLGTSGDNEQYF.